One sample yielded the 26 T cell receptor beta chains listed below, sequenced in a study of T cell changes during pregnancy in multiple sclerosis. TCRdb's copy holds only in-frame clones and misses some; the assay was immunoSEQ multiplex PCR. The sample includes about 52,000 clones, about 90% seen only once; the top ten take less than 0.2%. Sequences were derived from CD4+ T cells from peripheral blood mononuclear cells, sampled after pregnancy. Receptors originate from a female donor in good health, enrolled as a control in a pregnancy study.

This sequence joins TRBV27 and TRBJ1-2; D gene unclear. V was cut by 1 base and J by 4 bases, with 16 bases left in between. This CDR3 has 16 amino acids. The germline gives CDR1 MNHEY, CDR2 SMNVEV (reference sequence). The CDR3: CASSLFSPEASYGYTF. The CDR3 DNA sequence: TGTGCCAGCAGTTTATTTTCCCCGGAGGCGTCCTATGGCTACACCTTC.

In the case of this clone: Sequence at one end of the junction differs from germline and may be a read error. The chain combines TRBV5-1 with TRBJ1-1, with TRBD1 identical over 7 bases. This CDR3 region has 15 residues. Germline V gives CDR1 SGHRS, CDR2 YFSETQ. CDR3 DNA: TGCGCCAGCAGCAGGGGACAGCTGACTAACAGTGAAGCTTTCTTT. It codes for CASSRGQLTNSEAFF.

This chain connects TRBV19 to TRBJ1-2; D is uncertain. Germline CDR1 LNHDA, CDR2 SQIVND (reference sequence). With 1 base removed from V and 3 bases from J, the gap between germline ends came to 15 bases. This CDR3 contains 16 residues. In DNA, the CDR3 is TGTGCCAGTAGTATAGGAGTGGAGGTTAAATACTATGGCTACACCTTC. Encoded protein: CASSIGVEVKYYGYTF.

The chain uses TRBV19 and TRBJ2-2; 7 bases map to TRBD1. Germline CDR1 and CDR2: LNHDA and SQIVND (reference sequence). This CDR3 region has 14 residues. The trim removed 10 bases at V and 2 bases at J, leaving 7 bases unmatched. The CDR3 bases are TGTGCCATCGAGACAGGGATAAACACCGGGGAGCTGTTTTTT. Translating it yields CAIETGINTGELFF. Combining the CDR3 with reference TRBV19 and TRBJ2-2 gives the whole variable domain DGGITQSPKYLFRKEGQNVTLSCEQNLNHDAMYWYRQDPGQGLRLIYYSQIVNDFQKGDIAEGYSVSREKKESFPLTVTSAQKNPTAFYLCAIETGINTGELFFGEGSRLTVL.

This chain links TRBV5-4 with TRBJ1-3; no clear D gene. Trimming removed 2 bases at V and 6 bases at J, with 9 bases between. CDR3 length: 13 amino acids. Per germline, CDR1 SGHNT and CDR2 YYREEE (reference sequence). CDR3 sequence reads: CASSFRGENTIYF. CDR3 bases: TGTGCCAGCAGCTTTAGAGGAGAAAACACCATATATTTT.

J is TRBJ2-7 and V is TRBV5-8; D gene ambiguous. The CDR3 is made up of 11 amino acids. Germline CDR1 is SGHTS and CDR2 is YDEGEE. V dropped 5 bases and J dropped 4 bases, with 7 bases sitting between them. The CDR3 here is CASSSRYEQYF. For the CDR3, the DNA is TGTGCCAGCAGTAGTCGTTACGAGCAGTACTTC.

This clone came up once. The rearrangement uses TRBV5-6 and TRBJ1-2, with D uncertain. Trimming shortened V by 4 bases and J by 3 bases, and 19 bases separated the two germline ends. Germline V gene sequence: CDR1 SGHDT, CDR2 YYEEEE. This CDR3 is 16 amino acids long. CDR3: CASSPWWGKGDYGYTF. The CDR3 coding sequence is TGTGCCAGCAGCCCTTGGTGGGGTAAGGGAGACTATGGCTACACCTTC.

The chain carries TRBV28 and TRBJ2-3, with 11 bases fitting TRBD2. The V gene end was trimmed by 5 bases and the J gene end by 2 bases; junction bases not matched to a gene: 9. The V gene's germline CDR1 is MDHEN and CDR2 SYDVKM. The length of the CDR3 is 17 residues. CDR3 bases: TGTGCCAGCAGTCCCGCCGTACTAGCGGGGGACACAGATACGCAGTATTTT. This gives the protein CASSPAVLAGDTDTQYF.

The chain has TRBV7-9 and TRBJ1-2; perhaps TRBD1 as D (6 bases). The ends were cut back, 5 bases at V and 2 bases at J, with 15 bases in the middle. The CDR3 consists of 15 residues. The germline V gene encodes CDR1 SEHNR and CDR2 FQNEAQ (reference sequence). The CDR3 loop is CASSLGGGSNYGYTF. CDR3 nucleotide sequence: TGTGCCAGCAGCCTAGGGGGGGGCTCGAACTATGGCTACACCTTC.

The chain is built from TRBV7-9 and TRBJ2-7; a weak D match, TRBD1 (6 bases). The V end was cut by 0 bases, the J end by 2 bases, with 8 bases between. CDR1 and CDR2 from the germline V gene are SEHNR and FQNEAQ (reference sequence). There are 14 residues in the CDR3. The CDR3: CASSLAGTTYEQYF. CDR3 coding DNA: TGTGCCAGCAGCTTAGCAGGGACAACCTACGAGCAGTACTTC.

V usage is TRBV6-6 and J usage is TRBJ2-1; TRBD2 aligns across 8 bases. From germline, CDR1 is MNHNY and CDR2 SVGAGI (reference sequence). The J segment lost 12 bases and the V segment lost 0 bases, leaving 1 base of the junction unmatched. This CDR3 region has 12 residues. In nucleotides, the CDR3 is TGTGCCAGCAGTTACTCCGGGGGGGGGCAGTTCTTC. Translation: CASSYSGGGQFF.

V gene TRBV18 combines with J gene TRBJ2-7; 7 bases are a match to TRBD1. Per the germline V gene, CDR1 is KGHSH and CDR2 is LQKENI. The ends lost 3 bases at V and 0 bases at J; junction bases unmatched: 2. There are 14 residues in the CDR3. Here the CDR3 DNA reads TGTGCCAGCTCACCCACAGGGGTCTCCTACGAGCAGTACTTC. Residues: CASSPTGVSYEQYF.

This chain's CDR3 is CASSPSRQGSHEQYF. The CDR3 coding sequence is TGTGCCAGCTCACCATCGAGACAGGGTAGCCACGAGCAGTACTTC. V gene TRBV18 combines with J gene TRBJ2-7, with TRBD1 matching 7 bases. CDR3 length: 15 amino acids. Germline V gives CDR1 KGHSH, CDR2 LQKENI. Germline trimming cut 2 bases from V and 5 bases from J; bases unmatched to any gene: 9.

The CDR3 DNA follows: TGTGCCAGCAGCGTACGACAGGGGGCTGGCTACACCTTC. Translating it yields CASSVRQGAGYTF. The rearrangement links TRBV9 to TRBJ1-2; TRBD1 matches 10 bases. The V segment lost 1 base and the J segment 7 bases; nucleotides outside the gene matches: 1. CDR3 length: 13 residues. Germline CDR1 and CDR2: SGDLS and YYNGEE.

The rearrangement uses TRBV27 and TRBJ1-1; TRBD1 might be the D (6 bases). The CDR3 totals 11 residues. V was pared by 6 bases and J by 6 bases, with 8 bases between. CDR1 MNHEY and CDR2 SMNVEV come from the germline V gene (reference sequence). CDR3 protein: CASRKGAEAFF. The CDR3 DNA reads TGTGCCAGCAGGAAGGGGGCTGAAGCTTTCTTT.

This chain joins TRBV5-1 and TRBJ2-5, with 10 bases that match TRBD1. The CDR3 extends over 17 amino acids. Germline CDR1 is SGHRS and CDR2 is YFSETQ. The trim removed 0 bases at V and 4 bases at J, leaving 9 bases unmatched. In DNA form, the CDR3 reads TGCGCCAGCAGCTTGGAACCACCGGGACAGGGGATAGAGACCCAGTACTTC. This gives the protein CASSLEPPGQGIETQYF.

The CDR3 region has the DNA TGCGCCAGCAGCTCTGGGGGGGGGCCGTCAGGGGAGCTGTTTTTT. It yields the protein CASSSGGGPSGELFF. The chain uses TRBV5-1 and TRBJ2-2; possible D gene TRBD2, 7 bases. Germline lookup yields CDR1 SGHRS and CDR2 YFSETQ. The V and J ends lost 3 bases and 8 bases respectively, with 17 bases between them. This CDR3 comprises 15 residues.

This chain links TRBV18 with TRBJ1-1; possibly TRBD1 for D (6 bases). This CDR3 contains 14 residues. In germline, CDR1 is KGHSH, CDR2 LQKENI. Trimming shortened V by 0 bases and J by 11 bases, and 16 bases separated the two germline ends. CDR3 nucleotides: TGTGCCAGCTCACCACCAAACTTACAGGGTGGCGCTTTCTTT. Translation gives CASSPPNLQGGAFF.

Here the CDR3 reads CASSQDRDNEQFF. The CDR3 DNA reads TGCGCCAGCAGCCAAGACAGGGACAATGAGCAGTTCTTC. The chain employs TRBV5-1 and TRBJ2-1; 7 nucleotides line up with TRBD1. The CDR3 spans 13 residues. V lost 4 bases and J lost 5; bases outside the gene matches: 3. The germline V gene encodes CDR1 SGHRS and CDR2 YFSETQ.

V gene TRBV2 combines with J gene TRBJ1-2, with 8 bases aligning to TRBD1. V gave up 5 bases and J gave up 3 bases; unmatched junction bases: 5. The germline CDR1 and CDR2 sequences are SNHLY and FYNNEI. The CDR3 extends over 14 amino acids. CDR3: CASSTQGAHYGYTF. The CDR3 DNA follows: TGTGCCAGCAGTACTCAGGGGGCCCACTATGGCTACACCTTC. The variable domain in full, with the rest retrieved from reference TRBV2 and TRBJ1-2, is EPEVTQTPSHQVTQMGQEVILRCVPISNHLYFYWYRQILGQKVEFLVSFYNNEISEKSEIFDDQFSVERPDGSNFTLKIRSTKLEDSAMYFCASSTQGAHYGYTFGSGTRLTVV.

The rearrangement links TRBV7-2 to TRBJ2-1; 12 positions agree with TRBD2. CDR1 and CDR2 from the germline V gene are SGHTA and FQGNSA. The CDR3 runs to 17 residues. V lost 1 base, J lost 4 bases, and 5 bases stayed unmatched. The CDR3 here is CASSLDRTSGAYNEQFF. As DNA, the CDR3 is TGTGCCAGCAGCTTAGATAGGACTAGCGGGGCTTACAATGAGCAGTTCTTC.

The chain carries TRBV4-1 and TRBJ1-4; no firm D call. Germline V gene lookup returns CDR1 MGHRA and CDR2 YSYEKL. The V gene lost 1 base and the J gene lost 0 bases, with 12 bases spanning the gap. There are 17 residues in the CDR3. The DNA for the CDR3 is TGCGCCAGCAGCCAAGGGCCGTTCTTTGCAACTAATGAAAAACTGTTTTTT. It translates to CASSQGPFFATNEKLFF.

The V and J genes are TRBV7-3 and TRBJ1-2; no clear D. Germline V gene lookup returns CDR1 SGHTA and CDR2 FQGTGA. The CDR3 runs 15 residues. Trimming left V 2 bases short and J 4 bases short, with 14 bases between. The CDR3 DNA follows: TGTGCCAGCAGCTTAGATTCAGCAGGCCCCTATGGCTACACCTTC. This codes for CASSLDSAGPYGYTF.

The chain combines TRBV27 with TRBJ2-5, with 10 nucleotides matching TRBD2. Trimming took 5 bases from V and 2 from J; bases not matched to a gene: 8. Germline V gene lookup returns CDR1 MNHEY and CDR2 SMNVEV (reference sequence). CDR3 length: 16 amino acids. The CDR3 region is CASSPLAGGLQETQYF. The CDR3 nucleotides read TGTGCCAGCAGTCCCTTAGCGGGGGGATTACAAGAGACCCAGTACTTC.

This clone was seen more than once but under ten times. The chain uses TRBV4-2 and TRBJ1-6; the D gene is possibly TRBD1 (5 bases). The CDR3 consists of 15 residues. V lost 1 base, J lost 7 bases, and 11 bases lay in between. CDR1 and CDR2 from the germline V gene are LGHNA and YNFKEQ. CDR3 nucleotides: TGTGCCAGCAGCCAAGCAGCGGGGGACAATTCACCCCTCCACTTT. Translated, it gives CASSQAAGDNSPLHF.

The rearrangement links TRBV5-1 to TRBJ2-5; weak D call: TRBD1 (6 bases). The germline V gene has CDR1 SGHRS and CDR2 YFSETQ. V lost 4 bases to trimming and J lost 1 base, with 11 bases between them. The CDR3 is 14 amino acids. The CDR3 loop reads CASSPGTLQETQYF. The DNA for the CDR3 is TGCGCCAGCAGCCCCGGGACACTCCAAGAGACCCAGTACTTC.